A selection of T cell receptor beta chains follows, all from one sample in a study of blood T cell repertoires in COVID-19. Method: immunoSEQ multiplex PCR; TCRdb's copy keeps in-frame clones and lacks some. The table includes about 250,000 clones, nearly 90% detected once. Sequences were obtained from peripheral blood. The source of these receptors is a man between 18 and 29 years old with active or convalescent COVID-19. CDR3s include the opening cysteine and the closing phenylalanine or tryptophan. The D gene is left open where the match is weak. For some rows the clone size is stated as once, few or many, or as a class when expanded; others skip it.

TRBJ1-6,TRBD1,TRBV30,NA,CAWSLIHPGQGVSPLHF,TGTGCCTGGAGCTTAATACATCCGGGACAGGGCGTTTCACCCCTCCACTTT
TRBJ1-5,NA,TRBV4-2,few,CASSQDGGEGNQPQHF,TGTGCCAGCAGCCAAGATGGGGGGGAGGGCAATCAGCCCCAGCATTTT
TRBJ2-1,NA,TRBV5-6,NA,CASSLEGRVPYNEQFF,TGTGCCAGCAGCTTGGAGGGCAGGGTGCCCTACAATGAGCAGTTCTTC
TRBJ1-2,NA,TRBV29-1,NA,CSSQGSYGYTF,TGCAGCTCCCAGGGCTCCTATGGCTACACCTTC
TRBJ1-2,NA,TRBV7-9,NA,CASSLTEYGYTF,TGTGCCAGCAGCCTGACAGAATATGGCTACACCTTC
TRBJ1-6,TRBD1,TRBV29-1,NA,CSAGTGYNSPLHF,TGCAGCGCCGGGACAGGGTATAATTCACCCCTCCACTTT
TRBJ2-7,TRBD1,TRBV30,NA,CAWSGGTGEEQYF,TGTGCCTGGAGTGGCGGGACAGGGGAAGAGCAGTACTTC
TRBJ1-2,NA,TRBV12-3/TRBV12-4,once,CASRRKTEYGYTF,TGTGCCAGCAGGAGAAAGACAGAGTATGGCTACACCTTC
TRBJ1-6,NA,TRBV28,NA,CASTFTQAPNSPLHF,TGTGCCAGCACCTTCACCCAAGCTCCTAATTCACCCCTCCACTTT
TRBJ1-5,TRBD1,TRBV27,medium-sized,CASSLQGGQPQHF,TGTGCCAGCAGTCTACAGGGGGGTCAGCCCCAGCATTTT
TRBJ2-1,TRBD2,TRBV9,NA,CASSPTVAGAAQGREQFF,TGTGCCAGCAGCCCAACCGTAGCGGGAGCTGCACAGGGGCGGGAGCAGTTCTTC
TRBJ2-2,NA,TRBV6-1,NA,CASSEAITGELFF,TGTGCCAGCAGTGAAGCTATCACCGGGGAGCTGTTTTTT
TRBJ1-3,NA,TRBV4-3,NA,CASSQGFGLGNTIYF,TGCGCCAGCAGCCAAGGTTTCGGACTTGGAAACACCATATATTTT
TRBJ1-4,NA,TRBV7-9,once,CASSFQINEKLFF,TGTGCCAGCAGCTTTCAGATAAATGAAAAACTGTTTTTT
TRBJ2-3,NA,TRBV5-4,NA,CASSLEVGRDTDTQYF,TGTGCCAGCAGCTTGGAGGTGGGGCGGGACACAGATACGCAGTATTTT
TRBJ2-7,NA,TRBV30,NA,CAWTSEGVQYF,TGTGCCTGGACCTCCGAGGGGGTGCAGTACTTC
TRBJ1-2,NA,TRBV7-9,NA,CASSSWRVEDGYTF,TGTGCCAGCAGCTCTTGGCGGGTGGAAGACGGCTACACCTTC
TRBJ2-1,TRBD2,TRBV5-6,NA,CASSLRGGSYNEQFF,TGTGCCAGCAGCCTTCGGGGGGGTTCCTACAATGAGCAGTTCTTC
TRBJ2-5,TRBD1,TRBV5-6,NA,CASSLPGTGGLETQYF,TGTGCCAGCAGCTTGCCCGGGACAGGGGGCCTCGAGACCCAGTACTTC
TRBJ1-1,NA,TRBV5-1,NA,CASSFPGRNTEAFF,TGCGCCAGCAGCTTCCCAGGTCGGAACACTGAAGCTTTCTTT
TRBJ2-3,NA,TRBV14,NA,CASRPLTSQGVTDTQYF,TGTGCCAGCAGGCCATTGACTTCCCAAGGGGTCACAGATACGCAGTATTTT
TRBJ2-1,TRBD2,TRBV5-4,NA,CASSPSGGSYNEQFF,TGTGCCAGCAGTCCTAGCGGGGGCTCCTACAATGAGCAGTTCTTC
TRBJ2-7,TRBD1,TRBV14,NA,CASSQAPYRDRENYEQYF,TGTGCCAGCAGCCAAGCCCCTTACCGGGACAGGGAAAACTACGAGCAGTACTTC
TRBJ2-1,TRBD1,TRBV2,NA,CASRRQGAGEQFF,TGTGCCAGCAGACGACAGGGGGCAGGTGAGCAGTTCTTC
TRBJ2-7,TRBD1,TRBV11-3,NA,CASSKDRIPEEQYF,TGTGCCAGCAGCAAGGACAGGATTCCGGAGGAGCAGTACTTC
TRBJ2-1,NA,TRBV18,NA,CASSPPVGGVYNEQFF,TGTGCCAGCTCACCACCGGTCGGGGGAGTTTACAATGAGCAGTTCTTC
TRBJ2-7,TRBD1,TRBV5-4,few,CASSPNPGQEEQYF,TGTGCCAGCAGCCCAAATCCGGGACAGGAGGAGCAGTACTTC
TRBJ1-3,NA,TRBV5-1,NA,CASSLERGLGTIYF,TGCGCCAGCAGCTTGGAGCGGGGGCTAGGCACCATATATTTT
TRBJ2-1,TRBD2,TRBV25-1,NA,CASSEYGLAGVFEQFF,TGTGCCAGCAGTGAATACGGGCTAGCGGGAGTATTTGAGCAGTTCTTC
TRBJ2-5,NA,TRBV2,NA,CASSRDSQETQYF,TGTGCCAGCAGCCGGGACTCCCAAGAGACCCAGTACTTC
TRBJ2-1,NA,TRBV5-6,NA,CASSFDRLPYNEQFF,TGTGCCAGCAGCTTCGACAGGTTACCTTACAATGAGCAGTTCTTC
TRBJ1-5,TRBD1,TRBV18,NA,CASSPRDRGGNQPQHF,TGTGCCAGCTCACCACGGGACAGGGGGGGCAATCAGCCCCAGCATTTT
TRBJ2-7,TRBD2,TRBV4-3,NA,CASSQDWLAASYEQYF,TGCGCCAGCAGCCAAGATTGGCTAGCGGCCTCCTACGAGCAGTACTTC
TRBJ1-2,TRBD1,TRBV28,NA,CASSLRGTEANYGYTF,TGTGCCAGCAGTTTACGCGGGACAGAAGCTAACTATGGCTACACCTTC
TRBJ1-6,NA,TRBV5-1,NA,CASSPDGSSYNSPLHF,TGCGCCAGCAGCCCGGACGGGAGCTCCTATAATTCACCCCTCCACTTT
TRBJ1-6,TRBD1,TRBV27,NA,CASSLFGTGLNSPLHF,TGTGCCAGCAGTTTATTTGGGACAGGGCTTAATTCACCCCTCCACTTT
TRBJ1-2,NA,TRBV19,NA,CARLSIRRVNYGYTF,TGTGCCAGGTTATCCATTCGCAGGGTTAACTATGGCTACACCTTC
TRBJ1-1,NA,TRBV10-2,NA,CASQQGPESRAFF,TGCGCCTCCCAGCAGGGGCCCGAATCGCGAGCTTTCTTT
TRBJ1-2,TRBD1,TRBV5-6,NA,CASSPYRGGYYGYTF,TGTGCCAGCAGCCCCTACAGGGGTGGATACTATGGCTACACCTTC
TRBJ2-5,NA,TRBV7-7,NA,CASSSDYGTQYF,TGTGCCAGCAGCTCGGACTACGGGACCCAGTACTTC
TRBJ1-1,NA,TRBV9,few,CASSVTQDENTEAFF,TGTGCCAGCAGCGTAACCCAGGATGAGAACACTGAAGCTTTCTTT
TRBJ1-5,TRBD1,TRBV6-1,NA,CASSEHGTGVGQPQHF,TGTGCCAGCAGTGAACACGGGACAGGGGTTGGTCAGCCCCAGCATTTT
TRBJ1-4,NA,TRBV27,NA,CASARRQTDSTTNEKLFF,TGTGCCAGCGCGCGGCGACAGACCGATTCAACAACTAATGAAAAACTGTTTTTT
TRBJ2-4,TRBD2,TRBV28,NA,CASSLAGRAFQVIQYF,TGTGCCAGCAGTTTAGCCGGGAGGGCCTTTCAAGTCATTCAGTACTTC
TRBJ2-5,TRBD2,TRBV9,NA,CASSAPTSGGFQETQYF,TGTGCCAGCAGCGCCCCTACTAGCGGGGGGTTTCAAGAGACCCAGTACTTC
TRBJ2-4,TRBD1,TRBV28,once,CATKGAGKNIQYF,TGTGCCACCAAGGGGGCAGGCAAAAACATTCAGTACTTC
TRBJ2-1,TRBD1,TRBV2,NA,CASSYFPGTGTYNEQFF,TGTGCCAGCAGCTACTTTCCCGGGACAGGGACCTACAATGAGCAGTTCTTC
TRBJ2-2,TRBD2,TRBV6-2/TRBV6-3,NA,CASSSYPGLATSNTGELFF,TGTGCCAGCAGTTCATACCCGGGACTAGCGACCTCGAACACCGGGGAGCTGTTTTTT
TRBJ1-3,NA,TRBV18,NA,CASSPLRDPPGNTIYF,TGTGCCAGCTCACCGTTGAGGGATCCGCCTGGAAACACCATATATTTT
TRBJ2-2,TRBD2,TRBV9,NA,CASSVASGRATGELFF,TGTGCCAGCAGCGTAGCCAGTGGGAGGGCCACCGGGGAGCTGTTTTTT
TRBJ2-2,TRBD1,TRBV24-1,NA,CATGTGPNTGELFF,TGTGCCACGGGGACAGGACCGAACACCGGGGAGCTGTTTTTT